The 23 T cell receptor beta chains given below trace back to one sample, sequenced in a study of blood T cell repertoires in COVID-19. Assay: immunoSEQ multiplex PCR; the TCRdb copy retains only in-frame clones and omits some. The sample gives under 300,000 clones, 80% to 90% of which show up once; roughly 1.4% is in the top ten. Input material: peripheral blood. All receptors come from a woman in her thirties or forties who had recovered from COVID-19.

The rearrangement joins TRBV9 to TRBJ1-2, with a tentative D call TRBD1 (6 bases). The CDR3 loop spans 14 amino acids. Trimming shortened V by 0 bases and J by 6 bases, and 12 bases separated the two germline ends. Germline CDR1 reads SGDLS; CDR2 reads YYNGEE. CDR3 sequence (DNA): TGTGCCAGCAGCGTAGACATAGGGGGTCATGGCTACACCTTC. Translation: CASSVDIGGHGYTF. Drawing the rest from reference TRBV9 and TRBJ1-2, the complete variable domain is DSGVTQTPKHLITATGQRVTLRCSPRSGDLSVYWYQQSLDQGLQFLIQYYNGEERAKGNILERFSAQQFPDLHSELNLSSLELGDSALYFCASSVDIGGHGYTFGSGTRLTVV.

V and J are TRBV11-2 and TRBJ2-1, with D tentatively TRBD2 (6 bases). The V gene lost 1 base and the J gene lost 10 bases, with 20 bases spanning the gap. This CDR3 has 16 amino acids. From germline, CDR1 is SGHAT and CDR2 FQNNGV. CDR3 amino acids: CASSLAGGRGSWEQFF. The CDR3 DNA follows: TGTGCCAGCAGCTTAGCCGGGGGAAGGGGATCGTGGGAGCAGTTCTTC.

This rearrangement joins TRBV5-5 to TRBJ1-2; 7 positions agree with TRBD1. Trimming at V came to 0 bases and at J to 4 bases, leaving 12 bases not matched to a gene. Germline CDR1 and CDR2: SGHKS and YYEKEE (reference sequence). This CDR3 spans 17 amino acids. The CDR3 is CASSLDWRVEGAYGYTF. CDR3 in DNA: TGTGCCAGCAGCTTGGATTGGAGGGTGGAGGGGGCCTATGGCTACACCTTC.

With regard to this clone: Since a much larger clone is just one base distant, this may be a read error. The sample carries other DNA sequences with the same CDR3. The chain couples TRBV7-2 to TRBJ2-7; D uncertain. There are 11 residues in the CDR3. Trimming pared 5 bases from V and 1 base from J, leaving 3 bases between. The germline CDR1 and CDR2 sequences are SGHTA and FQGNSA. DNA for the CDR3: TGTGCCAGCAGCCTTTCCTACGAGCAGTACTTC. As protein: CASSLSYEQYF.

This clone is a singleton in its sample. The CDR3 loop is CARELQGRNQPQHF. The CDR3 DNA sequence: TGTGCCAGAGAGTTACAGGGGCGCAATCAGCCCCAGCATTTT. This rearrangement joins TRBV25-1 to TRBJ1-5; 7 positions agree with TRBD1. Germline lookup yields CDR1 MGHDK and CDR2 SYGVNS. V lost 9 bases and J lost 2; bases outside the gene matches: 7. The CDR3 contains 14 residues.

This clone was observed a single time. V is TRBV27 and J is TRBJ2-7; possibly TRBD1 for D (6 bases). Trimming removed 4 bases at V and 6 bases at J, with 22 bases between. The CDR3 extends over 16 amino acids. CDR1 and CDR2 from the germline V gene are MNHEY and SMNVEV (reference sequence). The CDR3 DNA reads TGTGCCAGCAGTTCAAGCCCCCGAGACAGGTTCGTCGAGCAGTACTTC. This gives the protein CASSSSPRDRFVEQYF.

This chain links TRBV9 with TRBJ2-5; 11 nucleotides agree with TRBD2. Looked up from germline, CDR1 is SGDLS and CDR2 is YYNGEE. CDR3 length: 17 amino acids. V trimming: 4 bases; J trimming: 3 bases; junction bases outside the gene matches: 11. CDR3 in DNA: TGTGCCAGCAGCCCAAGCCCCAAGACTAGCGGGGAAGAGACCCAGTACTTC. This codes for CASSPSPKTSGEETQYF.

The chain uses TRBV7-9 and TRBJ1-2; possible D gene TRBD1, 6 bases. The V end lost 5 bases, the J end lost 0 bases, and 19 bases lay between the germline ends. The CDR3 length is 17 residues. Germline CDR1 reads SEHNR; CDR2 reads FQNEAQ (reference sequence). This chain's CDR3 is CASSATPMDRTNYGYTF. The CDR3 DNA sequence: TGTGCCAGCAGCGCAACTCCAATGGACAGAACTAACTATGGCTACACCTTC.

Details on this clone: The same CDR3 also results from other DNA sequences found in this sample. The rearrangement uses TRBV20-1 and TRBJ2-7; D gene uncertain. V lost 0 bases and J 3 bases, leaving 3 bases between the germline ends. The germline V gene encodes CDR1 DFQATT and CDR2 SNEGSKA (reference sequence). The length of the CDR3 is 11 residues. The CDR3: CSARDSYEQYF. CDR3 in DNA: TGCAGTGCTAGAGACAGCTACGAGCAGTACTTC.

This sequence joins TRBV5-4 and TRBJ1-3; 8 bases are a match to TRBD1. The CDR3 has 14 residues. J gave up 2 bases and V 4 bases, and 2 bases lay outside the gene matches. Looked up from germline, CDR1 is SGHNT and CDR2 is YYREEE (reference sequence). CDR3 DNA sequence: TGTGCCAGCAGCCTGACAGGGGCTGGAAACACCATATATTTT. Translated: CASSLTGAGNTIYF. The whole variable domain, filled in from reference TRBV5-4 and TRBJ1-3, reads ETGVTQSPTHLIKTRGQQVTLRCSSQSGHNTVSWYQQALGQGPQFIFQYYREEENGRGNFPPRFSGLQFPNYSSELNVNALELDDSALYLCASSLTGAGNTIYFGEGSWLTVV.

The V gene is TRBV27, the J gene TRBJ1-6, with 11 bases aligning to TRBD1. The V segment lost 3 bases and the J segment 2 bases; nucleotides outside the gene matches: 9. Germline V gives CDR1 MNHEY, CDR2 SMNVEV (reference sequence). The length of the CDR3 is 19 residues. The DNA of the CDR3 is TGTGCCAGCAGTTTTAAGGGACAGGGGGAGGTCGCCTATAATTCACCCCTCCACTTT. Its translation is CASSFKGQGEVAYNSPLHF.

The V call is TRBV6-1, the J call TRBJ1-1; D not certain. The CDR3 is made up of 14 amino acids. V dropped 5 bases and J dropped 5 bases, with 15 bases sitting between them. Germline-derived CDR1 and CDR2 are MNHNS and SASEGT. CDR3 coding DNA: TGTGCCAGCAGTTATCGCGGGTGGGAAACTGAAGCTTTCTTT. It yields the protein CASSYRGWETEAFF.

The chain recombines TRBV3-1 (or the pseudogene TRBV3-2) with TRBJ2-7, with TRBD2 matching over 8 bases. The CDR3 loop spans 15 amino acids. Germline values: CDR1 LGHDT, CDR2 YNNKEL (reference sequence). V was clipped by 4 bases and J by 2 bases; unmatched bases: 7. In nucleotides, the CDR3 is TGTGCCAGCAGCCCCCTGGCGGGGGGTACCTACGAGCAGTACTTC. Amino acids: CASSPLAGGTYEQYF.

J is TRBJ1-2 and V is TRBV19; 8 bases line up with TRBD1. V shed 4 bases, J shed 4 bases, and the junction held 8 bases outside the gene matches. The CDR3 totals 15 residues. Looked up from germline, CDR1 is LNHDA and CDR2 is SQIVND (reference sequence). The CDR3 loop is CASSNGQGRIYGYTF. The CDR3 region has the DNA TGTGCCAGTAGTAACGGACAGGGCCGAATCTATGGCTACACCTTC.

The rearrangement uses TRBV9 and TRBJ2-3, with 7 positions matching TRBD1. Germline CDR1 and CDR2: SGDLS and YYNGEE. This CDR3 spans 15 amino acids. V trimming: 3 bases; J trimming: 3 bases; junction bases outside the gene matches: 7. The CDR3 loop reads CASSERGGVTDTQYF. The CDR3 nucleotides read TGTGCCAGCAGCGAGAGAGGGGGCGTGACAGATACGCAGTATTTT.

DNA for the CDR3: TGTGCCAGCAGTGAGTCAGTTTTAGTCTTCAGGGGCCGGGATGAGCAGTTCTTC. Its translation: CASSESVLVFRGRDEQFF. J is TRBJ2-1 and V is TRBV2, with a tentative D call TRBD1 (6 bases). The CDR3 spans 18 residues. CDR1 is SNHLY, CDR2 FYNNEI, per germline. V was pared by 3 bases and J by 8 bases, with 26 bases between.

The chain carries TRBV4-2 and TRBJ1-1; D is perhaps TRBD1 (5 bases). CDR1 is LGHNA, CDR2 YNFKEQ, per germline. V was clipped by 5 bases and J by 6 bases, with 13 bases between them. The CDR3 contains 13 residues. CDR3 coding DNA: TGTGCCAGCAGCTACCAGGGAAACGCTGAAGCTTTCTTT. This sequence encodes CASSYQGNAEAFF.

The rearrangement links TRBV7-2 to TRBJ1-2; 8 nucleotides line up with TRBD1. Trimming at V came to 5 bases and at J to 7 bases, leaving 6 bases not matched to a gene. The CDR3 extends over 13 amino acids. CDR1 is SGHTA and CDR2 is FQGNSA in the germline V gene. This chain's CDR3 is CASSDRTGFGYTF. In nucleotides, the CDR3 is TGTGCCAGCAGCGATCGGACAGGGTTTGGCTACACCTTC. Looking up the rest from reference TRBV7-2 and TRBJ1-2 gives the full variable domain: GAGVSQSPSNKVTEKGKDVELRCDPISGHTALYWYRQSLGQGLEFLIYFQGNSAPDKSGLPSDRFSAERTGGSVSTLTIQRTQQEDSAVYLCASSDRTGFGYTFGSGTRLTVV.

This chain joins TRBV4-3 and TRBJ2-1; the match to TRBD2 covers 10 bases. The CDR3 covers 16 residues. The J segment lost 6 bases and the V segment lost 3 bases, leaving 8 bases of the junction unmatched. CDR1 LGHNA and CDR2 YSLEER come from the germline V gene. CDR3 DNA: TGCGCCAGCAGCCAGTCCCTAGCGGGGGTTGGCAATGAGCAGTTCTTC. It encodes CASSQSLAGVGNEQFF.

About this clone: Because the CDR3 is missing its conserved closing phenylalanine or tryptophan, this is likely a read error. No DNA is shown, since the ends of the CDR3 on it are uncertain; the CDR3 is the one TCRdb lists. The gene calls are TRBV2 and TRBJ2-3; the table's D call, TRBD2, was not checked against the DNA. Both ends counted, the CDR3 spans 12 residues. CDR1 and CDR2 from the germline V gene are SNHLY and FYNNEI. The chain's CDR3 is CASGPTGGPPLR.

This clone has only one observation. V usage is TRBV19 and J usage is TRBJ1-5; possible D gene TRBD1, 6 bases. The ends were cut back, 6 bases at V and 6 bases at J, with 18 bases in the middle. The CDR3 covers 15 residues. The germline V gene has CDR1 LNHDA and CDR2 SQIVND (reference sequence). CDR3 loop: CASRGLGARSQPQHF. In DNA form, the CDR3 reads TGTGCCAGTAGGGGGTTGGGGGCTCGCAGTCAGCCCCAGCATTTT.

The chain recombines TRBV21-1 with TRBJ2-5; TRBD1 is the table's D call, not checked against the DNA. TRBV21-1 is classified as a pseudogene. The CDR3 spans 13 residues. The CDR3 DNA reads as TGTGCCCCCCCCGGACCGGGACAAGTTACCCAGTACTTC. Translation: CAPPGPGQVTQYF.

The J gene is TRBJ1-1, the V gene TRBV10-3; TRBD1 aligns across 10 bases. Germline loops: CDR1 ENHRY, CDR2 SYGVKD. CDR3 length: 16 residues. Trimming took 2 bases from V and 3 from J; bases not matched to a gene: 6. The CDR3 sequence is CAISEIAGTGDTEAFF. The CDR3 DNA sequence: TGTGCCATCAGTGAGATAGCAGGGACAGGGGACACTGAAGCTTTCTTT.